This TCR beta chain stems from a study of blood T cell repertoires in COVID-19. Whole-study context: T cells, B-cell-depleted T cells, or PBMCs supplied cDNA or gDNA.

Authors' methods: Reference gene primer amplification yielded estimated nucleated cell counts. Measured with immunoSEQ multiplex PCR; TCRdb has only the in-frame clones, and not every one. The V and J calls and clone size come from that table; D and trimming were worked out from the DNA. The table has approximately 300,000 clones, 92% seen once. V was clipped by 5 bases and J by 2 bases, with 12 bases between them. The CDR3 runs 14 residues. CDR1 is SGHTA, CDR2 FQGNSA, per germline. This TCR was sampled from a woman aged 25 to 39 who had recovered from COVID-19. Sequenced input: PBMCs or T cells enriched from blood (not recorded which). V usage is TRBV7-2 and J usage is TRBJ2-5; TRBD2 is a possible D gene (5 bases). As DNA, the CDR3 is TGTGCCAGCAGCCCGGCTGGACTTCAAGAGACCCAGTACTTC. Translation gives CASSPAGLQETQYF.